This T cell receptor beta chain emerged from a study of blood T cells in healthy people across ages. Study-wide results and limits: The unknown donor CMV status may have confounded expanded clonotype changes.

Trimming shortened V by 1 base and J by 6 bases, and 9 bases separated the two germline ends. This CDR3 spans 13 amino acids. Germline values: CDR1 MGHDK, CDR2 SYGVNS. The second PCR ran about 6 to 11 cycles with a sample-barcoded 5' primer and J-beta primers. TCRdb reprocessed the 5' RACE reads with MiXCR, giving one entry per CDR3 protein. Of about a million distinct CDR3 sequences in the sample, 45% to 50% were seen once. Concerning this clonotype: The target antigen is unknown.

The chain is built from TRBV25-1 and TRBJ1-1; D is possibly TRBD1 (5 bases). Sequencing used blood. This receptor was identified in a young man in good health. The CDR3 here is CASSEFRGSEAFF. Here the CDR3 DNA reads TGTGCCAGCAGTGAATTTCGGGGGTCTGAAGCTTTCTTT.